These 30 T cell receptor beta chains originate from one sample sequenced in a study of T cell changes during pregnancy in multiple sclerosis. The method was immunoSEQ multiplex PCR; TCRdb's version includes in-frame clones alone and lacks a portion of them. The sample has roughly 86,000 clones, 85% to 95% seen once. Sequenced here: peripheral blood, sampled in the first trimester of pregnancy. The receptors shown here come from a female donor with multiple sclerosis, enrolled in a pregnancy study.

The chain employs TRBV28 and TRBJ2-7, with unresolved D. The V gene's germline CDR1 is MDHEN and CDR2 SYDVKM. V dropped 5 bases and J dropped 2 bases, with 16 bases sitting between them. The CDR3 sequence is 15 residues long. CDR3 nucleotides: TGTGCCAGCAGTGCTCCAAATACTCTTACCTACGAGCAGTACTTC. This encodes CASSAPNTLTYEQYF.

The chain couples TRBV6-5 to TRBJ1-1; 7 bases match TRBD1. CDR3 length: 13 residues. Germline CDR1 MNHEY, CDR2 SVGAGI. V lost 8 bases and J lost 5; bases outside the gene matches: 8. CDR3 loop: CASYAGQITEAFF. The DNA for the CDR3 is TGTGCCAGCTACGCGGGACAGATAACTGAAGCTTTCTTT.

V usage is TRBV19 and J usage is TRBJ2-7, with D perhaps matching TRBD2 (7 bases). The germline V gene encodes CDR1 LNHDA and CDR2 SQIVND (reference sequence). With 3 bases removed from V and 3 bases from J, the gap between germline ends came to 15 bases. This CDR3 has 15 residues. CDR3 residues: CASSMLGGTYYEQYF. The CDR3, as DNA: TGTGCCAGTAGTATGTTGGGAGGGACATACTACGAGCAGTACTTC.

J is TRBJ2-2 and V is TRBV28; 7 positions agree with TRBD1. The CDR3 contains 15 residues. Germline CDR1 and CDR2: MDHEN and SYDVKM. Unmatched junction bases numbered 5, after V lost 5 bases and J lost 2 bases. CDR3 sequence: CASSPDRINTGELFF. For the CDR3, the DNA is TGTGCCAGCAGTCCGGACAGGATCAACACCGGGGAGCTGTTTTTT.

J is TRBJ2-7 and V is TRBV14; 9 bases line up with TRBD1. CDR1 SGHDN and CDR2 FVKESK come from the germline V gene. This CDR3 contains 13 residues. V lost 6 bases, J lost 4 bases, and 4 bases stayed unmatched. DNA of the CDR3: TGTGCCAGCAGACATGACAGGGGGTACGAGCAGTACTTC. Translated, it gives CASRHDRGYEQYF.

The chain uses TRBV28 and TRBJ2-7, with a possible D match to TRBD1 (5 bases). Germline V gives CDR1 MDHEN, CDR2 SYDVKM. This CDR3 contains 13 residues. The ends were cut back, 5 bases at V and 2 bases at J, with 10 bases in the middle. This CDR3 is CASSAGLTYEQYF. The CDR3 DNA reads TGTGCCAGCAGTGCAGGGTTAACCTACGAGCAGTACTTC.

The chain combines TRBV6-1 with TRBJ2-3; 9 bases line up with TRBD2. The CDR3 contains 15 residues. Unmatched junction bases numbered 14, after V lost 7 bases and J lost 9 bases. Germline V lookup: CDR1 MNHNS, CDR2 SASEGT. This chain's CDR3 is CASTVTSGVVGTQYF. For the CDR3, the DNA is TGTGCCAGCACTGTGACTAGCGGAGTTGTGGGGACGCAGTATTTT.

The chain couples TRBV19 to TRBJ2-2, with D perhaps TRBD2 (6 bases). The V and J ends lost 1 base and 5 bases respectively, with 11 bases between them. From germline, CDR1 is LNHDA and CDR2 SQIVND (reference sequence). There are 15 residues in the CDR3. The CDR3 loop reads CASSIVQGGTGELFF. DNA for the CDR3: TGTGCCAGTAGTATAGTCCAGGGAGGAACCGGGGAGCTGTTTTTT.

This chain links TRBV4-3 with TRBJ1-4, with unresolved D. Germline-derived CDR1 and CDR2 are LGHNA and YSLEER. The V and J ends lost 0 bases and 4 bases respectively, with 18 bases between them. The CDR3 contains 18 residues. CDR3 loop: CASSQDLMRALGNEKLFF. Written as DNA, the CDR3 is TGCGCCAGCAGCCAAGATCTGATGAGGGCTTTGGGTAATGAAAAACTGTTTTTT.

The chain employs TRBV19 and TRBJ1-1, with 9 nucleotides matching TRBD1. CDR1 is LNHDA and CDR2 is SQIVND in the germline V gene (reference sequence). The V segment lost 3 bases and the J segment 2 bases; nucleotides outside the gene matches: 13. The CDR3 has 18 residues. Written as DNA, the CDR3 is TGTGCCAGTAGTATTGACTGGGACAGGGTATCCCCTAACACTGAAGCTTTCTTT. Its protein product is CASSIDWDRVSPNTEAFF.

The chain has TRBV28 and TRBJ1-4; 7 bases align to TRBD1. V gave up 3 bases and J gave up 10 bases; unmatched junction bases: 11. Germline values: CDR1 MDHEN, CDR2 SYDVKM. CDR3 length: 15 residues. CDR3 nucleotide sequence: TGTGCCAGCAGTTTCGACAGGGCAGCCTTCGGAAAACTGTTTTTT. It specifies CASSFDRAAFGKLFF.

This chain joins TRBV19 and TRBJ1-5; D gene ambiguous. Germline V gives CDR1 LNHDA, CDR2 SQIVND (reference sequence). The V end lost 9 bases, the J end lost 0 bases, and 15 bases lay between the germline ends. This CDR3 region has 15 residues. This chain's CDR3 is CASLPSAVSNQPQHF. CDR3 nucleotide sequence: TGTGCCAGCCTGCCGTCGGCGGTTAGCAATCAGCCCCAGCATTTT.

The J gene is TRBJ2-7, the V gene TRBV7-6, with TRBD2 matching over 11 bases. The J segment lost 6 bases and the V segment lost 0 bases, leaving 4 bases of the junction unmatched. Germline V gene lookup returns CDR1 SGHVS and CDR2 FNYEAQ. CDR3 size: 15 residues. The CDR3 sequence is CASSLAHLAGGEQYF. In nucleotides, the CDR3 is TGTGCCAGCAGCTTAGCTCATCTAGCGGGAGGCGAGCAGTACTTC.

The chain uses TRBV7-2 and TRBJ1-3, with no clear D. Looked up from germline, CDR1 is SGHTA and CDR2 is FQGNSA. The CDR3 runs 14 residues. Trimming cost V 5 bases and J 2 bases, with 10 bases left between them. CDR3: CASSPGSPGNTIYF. DNA of the CDR3: TGTGCCAGCAGCCCCGGGAGTCCTGGAAACACCATATATTTT.

DNA of the CDR3: TGTGCCAGTAGTAGCACAGGGGAGCGTGGCTACACCTTC. Protein product: CASSSTGERGYTF. This sequence joins TRBV19 and TRBJ1-2, with 7 bases identical to TRBD1. Germline assignment: CDR1 LNHDA and CDR2 SQIVND (reference sequence). V was pared by 4 bases and J by 7 bases, with 6 bases of the junction left unmatched. This CDR3 region has 13 residues.

This clone was detected once. The chain combines TRBV5-4 with TRBJ2-7; TRBD2 might be the D (5 bases). V was pared by 3 bases and J by 3 bases, with 13 bases between. This CDR3 has 14 residues. Germline assignment: CDR1 SGHNT and CDR2 YYREEE (reference sequence). The CDR3 region is CASSSGPGDYEQYF. The CDR3 nucleotides are TGTGCCAGCAGCTCAGGCCCCGGGGACTACGAGCAGTACTTC.

The rearrangement links TRBV7-2 to TRBJ2-1; 16 positions match TRBD2. CDR1 is SGHTA and CDR2 is FQGNSA in the germline V gene. The CDR3 has 18 residues. With 5 bases clipped from V and 8 bases from J, the junction kept 12 bases outside the gene matches. The CDR3 bases are TGTGCCAGCAGCCCGGGGACTAGCGGGAGGGTGAGTAGGGATGAGCAGTTCTTC. Translated, it gives CASSPGTSGRVSRDEQFF.

This clone was observed once. V is TRBV4-3 and J is TRBJ1-2; 7 bases are a match to TRBD1. The V gene end was trimmed by 0 bases and the J gene end by 8 bases; junction bases not matched to a gene: 9. Germline V CDR1 and CDR2: LGHNA, YSLEER. This CDR3 comprises 15 residues. The CDR3 here is CASSQDLDRERGYTF. The CDR3 DNA reads as TGCGCCAGCAGCCAAGATCTTGACAGGGAGCGGGGCTACACCTTC.

The chain carries TRBV10-3 and TRBJ2-1, with 13 bases lining up with TRBD2. J gave up 3 bases and V 5 bases, and 7 bases lay outside the gene matches. Germline-derived CDR1 and CDR2 are ENHRY and SYGVKD. The CDR3 length is 17 residues. In nucleotides, the CDR3 is TGTGCCATCAGTTATTCCGGGACTAGCGGGGTCTACAATGAGCAGTTCTTC. It codes for CAISYSGTSGVYNEQFF.

This chain joins TRBV19 and TRBJ1-1, with a weak D call TRBD1 (5 bases). Per the germline V gene, CDR1 is LNHDA and CDR2 is SQIVND (reference sequence). The CDR3 totals 14 residues. Trimming took 3 bases from V and 3 from J, leaving 11 bases between them. The CDR3 DNA reads as TGTGCCAGTAGTATTAGGGGCGCGGACACTGAAGCTTTCTTT. Translation: CASSIRGADTEAFF. Variable domain in full (rest from reference TRBV19 and TRBJ1-1): DGGITQSPKYLFRKEGQNVTLSCEQNLNHDAMYWYRQDPGQGLRLIYYSQIVNDFQKGDIAEGYSVSREKKESFPLTVTSAQKNPTAFYLCASSIRGADTEAFFGQGTRLTVV.

The gene calls are TRBV5-6 and TRBJ2-3; 9 bases are shared with TRBD1. Germline CDR1 SGHDT, CDR2 YYEEEE. The CDR3 length is 16 residues. V was clipped by 0 bases and J by 3 bases; unmatched bases: 5. The CDR3 reads CASSLADRGWTDTQYF. CDR3 bases: TGTGCCAGCAGCTTGGCGGACAGGGGTTGGACAGATACGCAGTATTTT.

This clone was counted only a few times. The chain combines TRBV18 with TRBJ2-3; possibly TRBD1 for D (6 bases). The CDR3 is 16 amino acids. The V end lost 2 bases, the J end lost 5 bases, and 17 bases lay between the germline ends. Germline V CDR1 and CDR2: KGHSH, LQKENI. This chain's CDR3 is CASSPIGQITQDTQYF. In DNA form, the CDR3 reads TGTGCCAGCTCACCAATCGGACAGATAACACAAGATACGCAGTATTTT.

V is TRBV28 and J is TRBJ2-1, with TRBD2 matching over 7 bases. V dropped 6 bases and J dropped 6; count of bases not matched to a gene: 11. Germline V CDR1 and CDR2: MDHEN, SYDVKM. The CDR3 has 15 residues. The CDR3 DNA is TGTGCCAGCAGCCATAGCGGGTCTGAGATCAATGAGCAGTTCTTC. This encodes CASSHSGSEINEQFF.

The chain recombines TRBV27 with TRBJ1-1; TRBD1 might be the D (5 bases). This CDR3 contains 15 residues. Per the germline V gene, CDR1 is MNHEY and CDR2 is SMNVEV (reference sequence). V lost 7 bases to trimming and J lost 1 base, with 16 bases between them. CDR3: CASNPGGRRNTEAFF. The CDR3 nucleotides are TGTGCCAGCAACCCGGGGGGACGGAGGAACACTGAAGCTTTCTTT.

DNA of the CDR3: TGTGCCAGCAGAGGATCCGGGACAGCTTATGAACTGTTTTTT. It yields the protein CASRGSGTAYELFF. The chain joins TRBV28 to TRBJ1-4; TRBD1 aligns across 7 bases. Germline loops: CDR1 MDHEN, CDR2 SYDVKM. CDR3 length: 14 amino acids. Unmatched junction bases numbered 13, after V lost 6 bases and J lost 12 bases.

The rearrangement joins TRBV6-5 to TRBJ2-5; no clear D. Per the germline V gene, CDR1 is MNHEY and CDR2 is SVGAGI. Trimming removed 6 bases at V and 4 bases at J, with 15 bases between. The CDR3 length is 14 residues. The DNA of the CDR3 is TGTGCCAGCAGCCGCTCTACGGTAACAGAGACCCAGTACTTC. It yields the protein CASSRSTVTETQYF.

This chain uses TRBV19 with TRBJ1-5; 9 bases align to TRBD1. The germline gives CDR1 LNHDA, CDR2 SQIVND (reference sequence). The CDR3 contains 17 residues. The trim removed 5 bases at V and 1 base at J, leaving 9 bases unmatched. The CDR3 DNA sequence: TGTGCCAGTAGTGATCTACAGGGGGCTGGAAGCAATCAGCCCCAGCATTTT. Amino acids: CASSDLQGAGSNQPQHF.

This chain uses TRBV5-6 with TRBJ1-1; TRBD1 aligns across 8 bases. Germline CDR1 is SGHDT and CDR2 is YYEEEE. The CDR3 loop spans 15 amino acids. Unmatched junction bases numbered 9, after V lost 4 bases and J lost 4 bases. The CDR3 DNA reads TGTGCCAGCAGCCCCTGGACAGGGAAGGGCACTGAAGCTTTCTTT. This codes for CASSPWTGKGTEAFF.

CDR3 protein: CASSTLQGWGPTDTQYF. In nucleotides, the CDR3 is TGTGCCAGTAGTACTCTCCAGGGGTGGGGTCCCACAGATACGCAGTATTTT. V gene TRBV19 combines with J gene TRBJ2-3, with D perhaps matching TRBD1 (6 bases). The V end lost 4 bases, the J end lost 2 bases, and 19 bases lay between the germline ends. The CDR3 is made up of 17 amino acids. The germline gives CDR1 LNHDA, CDR2 SQIVND (reference sequence).

V and J are TRBV5-4 and TRBJ2-5; 9 nucleotides line up with TRBD1. V dropped 3 bases and J dropped 5; count of bases not matched to a gene: 2. The CDR3 is made up of 13 amino acids. Germline-derived CDR1 and CDR2 are SGHNT and YYREEE (reference sequence). In nucleotides, the CDR3 is TGTGCCAGCAGCTGGACAGGGGAGGAGACCCAGTACTTC. Residues: CASSWTGEETQYF. Variable domain in full (rest from reference TRBV5-4 and TRBJ2-5): ETGVTQSPTHLIKTRGQQVTLRCSSQSGHNTVSWYQQALGQGPQFIFQYYREEENGRGNFPPRFSGLQFPNYSSELNVNALELDDSALYLCASSWTGEETQYFGPGTRLLVL.